Detailed here is one TCR beta chain. Its antigen is not identified. This specimen comes from a study of T cell repertoires in cytomegalovirus infection. In the study overall: Used in the study were CMV epitopes, some recently identified and HLA-C-restricted, others well-studied and HLA-B-restricted. Indicated by public TCR beta signatures were CMV infection and matching HLA type. General study points: Cumulated frequencies of public TCR beta families served to identify carriers of CMV plus the relevant HLA. The ex vivo response showed dominance by HLA-C-restricted CMV-specific TCR beta clonotypes.

One entry per CDR3 protein, called by TCRdb with MiXCR from the reads. The sample lists roughly 730,000 distinct CDR3 sequences, around 31% seen once, with around a sixth in the top ten. V shed 5 bases, J shed 15 bases, and the junction held 12 bases outside the gene matches. CDR1 is MNHNS, CDR2 SASEGT, per germline. This CDR3 contains 14 residues. The rearrangement joins TRBV6-1 to TRBJ2-1; 11 nucleotides line up with TRBD2. This clonotype was obtained from a human donor in good health (CMV status not recorded). Some clones in this sample may be carry-over from other donors' samples. Sequences were derived from cultured PBMCs, sampled from culture after CMV antigen stimulation. Written as DNA, the CDR3 is TGTGCCAGCAGTCCTCGGGGACTAGCGGCAGTAGGGTTCTTC. Translated: CASSPRGLAAVGFF.